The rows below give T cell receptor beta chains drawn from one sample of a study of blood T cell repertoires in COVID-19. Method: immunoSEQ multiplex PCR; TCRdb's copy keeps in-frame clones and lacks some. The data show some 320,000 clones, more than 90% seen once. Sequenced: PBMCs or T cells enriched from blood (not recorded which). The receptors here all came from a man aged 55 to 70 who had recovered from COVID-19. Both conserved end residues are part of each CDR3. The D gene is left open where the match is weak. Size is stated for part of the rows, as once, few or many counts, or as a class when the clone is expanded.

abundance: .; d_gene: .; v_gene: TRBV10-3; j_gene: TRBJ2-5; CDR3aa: CAISVTSETQYF; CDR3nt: TGTGCCATCAGTGTTACATCAGAGACCCAGTACTTC
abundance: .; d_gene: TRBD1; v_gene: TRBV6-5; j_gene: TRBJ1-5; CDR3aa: CASSRNRGSNQPQHF; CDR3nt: TGTGCCAGCAGTCGAAACAGGGGTAGCAATCAGCCCCAGCATTTT
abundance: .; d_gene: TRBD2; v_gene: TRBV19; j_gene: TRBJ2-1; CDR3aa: CASSRAGVSYNEQFF; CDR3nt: TGTGCCAGTAGTCGGGCGGGGGTTTCCTACAATGAGCAGTTCTTC
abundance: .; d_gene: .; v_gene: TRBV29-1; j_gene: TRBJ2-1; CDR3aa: CSAKDSSYNEQFF; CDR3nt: TGCAGCGCCAAGGACAGCTCCTACAATGAGCAGTTCTTC
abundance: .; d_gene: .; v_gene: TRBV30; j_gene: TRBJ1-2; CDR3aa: CAWSEGGVVYGYTF; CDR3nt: TGTGCCTGGAGTGAGGGAGGGGTGGTCTATGGCTACACCTTC
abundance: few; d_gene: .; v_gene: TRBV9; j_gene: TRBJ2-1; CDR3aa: CASSTMTGEQFF; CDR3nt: TGTGCCAGCAGCACGATGACGGGGGAGCAGTTCTTC
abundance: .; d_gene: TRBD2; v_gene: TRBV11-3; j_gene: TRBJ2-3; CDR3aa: CASSTGTSGSVQYF; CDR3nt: TGTGCCAGCAGCACCGGGACTAGCGGGAGTGTGCAGTATTTT
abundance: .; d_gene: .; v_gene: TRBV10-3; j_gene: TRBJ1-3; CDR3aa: CASNEQGSTNTIYF; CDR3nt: TGTGCCAGCAATGAACAGGGCTCCACAAACACCATATATTTT
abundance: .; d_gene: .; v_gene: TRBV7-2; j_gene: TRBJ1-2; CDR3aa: CASSLGGEGSGYTF; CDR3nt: TGTGCCAGCAGCTTAGGAGGGGAGGGCTCTGGCTACACCTTC
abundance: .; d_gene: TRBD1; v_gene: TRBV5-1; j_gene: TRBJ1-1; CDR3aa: CASSPGTGGGYEAFF; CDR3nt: TGCGCCAGCAGCCCAGGGACAGGGGGCGGTTATGAAGCTTTCTTT
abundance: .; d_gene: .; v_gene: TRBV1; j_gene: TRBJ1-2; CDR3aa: CTSSQEPGRTGRKNYGYTF; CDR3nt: TGCACCAGCAGCCAAGAGCCCGGGCGGACAGGGAGGAAAAACTATGGCTACACCTTC
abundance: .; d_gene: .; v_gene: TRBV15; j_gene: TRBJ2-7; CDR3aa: CATSSVPDYYEQYF; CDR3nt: TGTGCCACCAGCAGCGTCCCGGACTACTACGAGCAGTACTTC
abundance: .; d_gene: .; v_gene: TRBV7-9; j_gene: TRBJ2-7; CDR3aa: CASRSGSSYEQYF; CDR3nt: TGTGCCAGCAGATCCGGGTCGTCCTACGAGCAGTACTTC